These T cell receptor beta chains were read from a single sample in a study of OX40 agonist ivuxolimab in advanced cancers. Clones were sequenced by immunoSEQ multiplex PCR, and TCRdb holds only the in-frame ones, with some missing. The sample consists of roughly 61,000 clones, around 88% of them appearing once. The sequences come from CD4+ or CD8+ T cells sorted from blood, collected in a trial of the OX40 agonist ivuxolimab. These TCRs come from an adult with an advanced solid tumor such as melanoma, head and neck, liver or kidney cancer. The CDR3 runs from the conserved cysteine through the conserved F or W. A D gene is named only where the DNA matches it firmly. A row's size may be missing; if present it is once, few, many or a size class.

CDR3 length: 12
D gene: NA
J gene: TRBJ2-5
clone size: NA
V gene: TRBV18
CDR3 DNA: TGTGCCAGCTCACCTTCCAGGGAGACCCAGTACTTC
CDR3 protein: CASSPSRETQYF

CDR3 length: 16
D gene: NA
J gene: TRBJ2-3
clone size: NA
V gene: TRBV5-1
CDR3 DNA: TGCGCCAGCAGCTTGAATGGGGGAAGGGGCACAGATACGCAGTATTTT
CDR3 protein: CASSLNGGRGTDTQYF

CDR3 length: 18
D gene: TRBD2
J gene: TRBJ2-1
clone size: NA
V gene: TRBV28
CDR3 DNA: TGTGCCAGCACCTCTTCCGGGACTAGCGGGAGGTTCTACAATGAGCAGTTCTTC
CDR3 protein: CASTSSGTSGRFYNEQFF

CDR3 length: 16
D gene: TRBD2
J gene: TRBJ2-1
clone size: NA
V gene: TRBV28
CDR3 DNA: TGTGCCAGCAGTCCGACTAGCGGGGGTTTCTACAATGAGCAGTTCTTC
CDR3 protein: CASSPTSGGFYNEQFF

CDR3 length: 15
D gene: TRBD2
J gene: TRBJ2-3
clone size: NA
V gene: TRBV10-2
CDR3 DNA: TGCGCCAGTCGGAAGGGACTAGCGAGCACAGATACGCAGTATTTT
CDR3 protein: CASRKGLASTDTQYF

CDR3 length: 15
D gene: NA
J gene: TRBJ1-5
clone size: NA
V gene: TRBV15
CDR3 DNA: TGTGCCACCAGCACTAGCCCGAGACGCAATCAGCCCCAGCATTTT
CDR3 protein: CATSTSPRRNQPQHF

CDR3 length: 15
D gene: TRBD2
J gene: TRBJ2-5
clone size: NA
V gene: TRBV10-3
CDR3 DNA: TGTGCCATCAGTGAGTCGTCGGGGACTAGAGAGACCCAGTACTTC
CDR3 protein: CAISESSGTRETQYF

CDR3 length: 15
D gene: NA
J gene: TRBJ1-5
clone size: NA
V gene: TRBV6-6
CDR3 DNA: TGTGCCAGCAGTTACTCGGGGGGAAACAATCAGCCCCAGCATTTT
CDR3 protein: CASSYSGGNNQPQHF

CDR3 length: 14
D gene: TRBD2
J gene: TRBJ2-1
clone size: NA
V gene: TRBV28
CDR3 DNA: TGTGCCAGCAGTTCTAGCGGTTTTGGGAATGAGCAGTTCTTC
CDR3 protein: CASSSSGFGNEQFF

CDR3 length: 16
D gene: TRBD1
J gene: TRBJ2-2
clone size: NA
V gene: TRBV6-1
CDR3 DNA: TGTGCCAGCAGTGAAAGACCGGGACAGGGTCACGGGGAGCTGTTTTTT
CDR3 protein: CASSERPGQGHGELFF

CDR3 length: 14
D gene: TRBD1
J gene: TRBJ1-1
clone size: NA
V gene: TRBV29-1
CDR3 DNA: TGCAGCGTTGGTGGGGGACAGCTGAACACTGAAGCTTTCTTT
CDR3 protein: CSVGGGQLNTEAFF

CDR3 length: 12
D gene: TRBD2
J gene: TRBJ2-1
clone size: NA
V gene: TRBV18
CDR3 DNA: TGTGCCAGCTCGCCGGGGGGTGGTGAGCAGTTCTTC
CDR3 protein: CASSPGGGEQFF

CDR3 length: 14
D gene: NA
J gene: TRBJ1-1
clone size: NA
V gene: TRBV27
CDR3 DNA: TGTGCCAGCAGTTTACAGGTCCGGAACACTGAAGCTTTCTTT
CDR3 protein: CASSLQVRNTEAFF

CDR3 length: 13
D gene: NA
J gene: TRBJ2-1
clone size: NA
V gene: TRBV29-1
CDR3 DNA: TGCAGCGTTGAAGGAAGTGTTATCAATGAGCAGTTCTTC
CDR3 protein: CSVEGSVINEQFF

CDR3 length: 17
D gene: NA
J gene: TRBJ2-1
clone size: NA
V gene: TRBV4-3
CDR3 DNA: TGCGCCAGCAGCCAAGAGCCGCGTGCGGAGTCCTACAATGAGCAGTTCTTC
CDR3 protein: CASSQEPRAESYNEQFF

CDR3 length: 14
D gene: TRBD2
J gene: TRBJ2-7
clone size: NA
V gene: TRBV15
CDR3 DNA: TGTGCCACCAGCAACGCGGGAGCAACCTACGAGCAGTACTTC
CDR3 protein: CATSNAGATYEQYF

CDR3 length: 15
D gene: TRBD1
J gene: TRBJ1-5
clone size: NA
V gene: TRBV18
CDR3 DNA: TGTGCCAGCTCACCGGACAGGGGGAGCAATCAGCCCCAGCATTTT
CDR3 protein: CASSPDRGSNQPQHF

CDR3 length: 15
D gene: NA
J gene: TRBJ1-4
clone size: NA
V gene: TRBV6-1
CDR3 DNA: TGTGCCAGCCGAAGTAAGGCGGGAATTAATGAAAAACTGTTTTTT
CDR3 protein: CASRSKAGINEKLFF

CDR3 length: 15
D gene: NA
J gene: TRBJ2-2
clone size: once
V gene: TRBV7-3
CDR3 DNA: TGTGCCAGCAGCTTAAAGGGCCAGGGAGGCGGGGAGCTGTTTTTT
CDR3 protein: CASSLKGQGGGELFF

CDR3 length: 15
D gene: NA
J gene: TRBJ1-2
clone size: NA
V gene: TRBV19
CDR3 DNA: TGTGCCACCTCAATGCCGGGTTCAAACCTCCTTGGCTACACCTTC
CDR3 protein: CATSMPGSNLLGYTF

CDR3 length: 15
D gene: NA
J gene: TRBJ2-5
clone size: few
V gene: TRBV9
CDR3 DNA: TGTGCCAGCAGCACCCGAGGGGGGGGGCAAGAGACCCAGTACTTC
CDR3 protein: CASSTRGGGQETQYF

CDR3 length: 17
D gene: NA
J gene: TRBJ2-1
clone size: NA
V gene: TRBV15
CDR3 DNA: TGTGCCACCAGCAGGGGCACGACAGGAACGGGCTACAATGAGCAGTTCTTC
CDR3 protein: CATSRGTTGTGYNEQFF

CDR3 length: 16
D gene: NA
J gene: TRBJ2-7
clone size: NA
V gene: TRBV19
CDR3 DNA: TGTGCCAGTAGTATAAAGTTCCGGGGGCATTGGTACGAGCAGTACTTC
CDR3 protein: CASSIKFRGHWYEQYF

CDR3 length: 13
D gene: NA
J gene: TRBJ1-4
clone size: NA
V gene: TRBV19
CDR3 DNA: TGTGCCAGTAGGAGAGAGGCAAATGAAAAACTGTTTTTT
CDR3 protein: CASRREANEKLFF

CDR3 length: 17
D gene: TRBD2
J gene: TRBJ2-1
clone size: NA
V gene: TRBV15
CDR3 DNA: TGTGCCACCAGCAGAGATCCTTGGCGGGAGGATTACAATGAGCAGTTCTTC
CDR3 protein: CATSRDPWREDYNEQFF

CDR3 length: 13
D gene: NA
J gene: TRBJ1-2
clone size: NA
V gene: TRBV2
CDR3 DNA: TGTGCCAGCAAGGGCTCCTTTAACTATGGCTACACCTTC
CDR3 protein: CASKGSFNYGYTF

CDR3 length: 16
D gene: TRBD2
J gene: TRBJ2-3
clone size: once
V gene: TRBV28
CDR3 DNA: TGTGCCAGCAGAACCGCTAGTAGCGGGAAAATGGGTACGCAGTATTTT
CDR3 protein: CASRTASSGKMGTQYF

CDR3 length: 14
D gene: NA
J gene: TRBJ1-3
clone size: NA
V gene: TRBV30
CDR3 DNA: TGTGCCTGGAGTTTCGGGAGCTCTGGAAACACCATATATTTT
CDR3 protein: CAWSFGSSGNTIYF

CDR3 length: 15
D gene: NA
J gene: TRBJ2-1
clone size: NA
V gene: TRBV7-8
CDR3 DNA: TGTGCCAGCAGCTCGACAGAGTTCACCCACAATGAGCAGTTCTTC
CDR3 protein: CASSSTEFTHNEQFF

CDR3 length: 15
D gene: NA
J gene: TRBJ2-3
clone size: NA
V gene: TRBV5-5
CDR3 DNA: TGTGCCAGCATCCGAGCCGGGACTAGCACAGATACGCAGTATTTT
CDR3 protein: CASIRAGTSTDTQYF

CDR3 length: 14
D gene: NA
J gene: TRBJ2-7
clone size: NA
V gene: TRBV28
CDR3 DNA: TGTGCCAGCAGTACACCGGGACACATCTACGAGCAGTACTTC
CDR3 protein: CASSTPGHIYEQYF

CDR3 length: 11
D gene: NA
J gene: TRBJ1-1
clone size: medium-sized
V gene: TRBV20-1
CDR3 DNA: TGCAGTGCAATAGGGGGGGAGGCAGCTTTCTTT
CDR3 protein: CSAIGGEAAFF

CDR3 length: 14
D gene: NA
J gene: TRBJ2-2
clone size: NA
V gene: TRBV5-8
CDR3 DNA: TGTGCCAGCAGCTTGGCGCAGAACACCGGGGAGCTGTTTTTT
CDR3 protein: CASSLAQNTGELFF

CDR3 length: 16
D gene: TRBD2
J gene: TRBJ2-3
clone size: NA
V gene: TRBV5-1
CDR3 DNA: TGCGCCAGCAGCATTGGGACTAGCGGGAACACAGATACGCAGTATTTT
CDR3 protein: CASSIGTSGNTDTQYF

CDR3 length: 15
D gene: NA
J gene: TRBJ2-2
clone size: NA
V gene: TRBV5-1
CDR3 DNA: TGCGCCAGCAGCCCAGGGGGACTCTCCACCGGGGAGCTGTTTTTT
CDR3 protein: CASSPGGLSTGELFF

CDR3 length: 15
D gene: NA
J gene: TRBJ2-1
clone size: once
V gene: TRBV11-3
CDR3 DNA: TGTGCCAGCAGCTTAGAGCAGGGGCCCAACAATGAGCAGTTCTTC
CDR3 protein: CASSLEQGPNNEQFF

CDR3 length: 16
D gene: NA
J gene: TRBJ2-2
clone size: NA
V gene: TRBV5-4
CDR3 DNA: TGTGCCAGCAGCTTCCCCGGGACCCCTGGGACCGGGGAGCTGTTTTTT
CDR3 protein: CASSFPGTPGTGELFF

CDR3 length: 13
D gene: NA
J gene: TRBJ2-1
clone size: NA
V gene: TRBV4-2
CDR3 DNA: TGTGCCAGCAGCCCTGCACCAAGGGATGAGCAGTTCTTC
CDR3 protein: CASSPAPRDEQFF

CDR3 length: 15
D gene: NA
J gene: TRBJ2-7
clone size: NA
V gene: TRBV6-6
CDR3 DNA: TGTGCCAGCAGCCAGGACTTGTGGGCCTCCTACGAGCAGTACTTC
CDR3 protein: CASSQDLWASYEQYF

CDR3 length: 14
D gene: NA
J gene: TRBJ2-1
clone size: NA
V gene: TRBV9
CDR3 DNA: TGTGCCAGCAGCGTAGCGGGATCCTACAATGAGCAGTTCTTC
CDR3 protein: CASSVAGSYNEQFF